These 27 T cell receptor beta chains were sequenced from one sample in a study of blood T cell repertoires in COVID-19. Here immunoSEQ multiplex PCR was the method, and the copy in TCRdb shows in-frame clones only, minus some. The sample includes some 200,000 clones, roughly 90% of them seen just once. Sequencing was carried out using peripheral blood. These receptors were taken from a woman aged 65 to 85 with acute or convalescent COVID-19.

This chain joins TRBV19 and TRBJ2-1; no firm D call. The V end lost 2 bases, the J end lost 0 bases, and 8 bases lay between the germline ends. The CDR3 is made up of 15 amino acids. Germline V gene sequence: CDR1 LNHDA, CDR2 SQIVND (reference sequence). CDR3 in amino acids: CASSILPSSYNEQFF. The CDR3 coding sequence is TGTGCCAGTAGTATACTACCTAGCTCCTACAATGAGCAGTTCTTC.

This sequence joins TRBV6-5 and TRBJ1-2; tentatively, D is TRBD1 (5 bases). Deletions cut 6 bases from V and 1 base from J, with 9 bases between. This CDR3 comprises 13 residues. Germline V gene sequence: CDR1 MNHEY, CDR2 SVGAGI. The CDR3, as DNA: TGTGCCAGCAGACGCGACAGTAACTATGGCTACACCTTC. Translated, it gives CASRRDSNYGYTF.

This clone was observed a handful of times. The V and J genes are TRBV12-5 and TRBJ2-1, with D maybe TRBD1 (5 bases). The CDR3 consists of 14 residues. In germline, CDR1 is LGHNT, CDR2 FRNRAP. Trimming cost V 6 bases and J 8 bases, with 17 bases left between them. The DNA of the CDR3 is TGTGCTAGTGGAATTAGACAGACTGTGGATGAGCAGTTCTTC. This codes for CASGIRQTVDEQFF.

The V call is TRBV5-4, the J call TRBJ2-2; 8 bases map to TRBD1. Germline V gene lookup returns CDR1 SGHNT and CDR2 YYREEE (reference sequence). This CDR3 has 14 amino acids. Trimming removed 4 bases from V and 7 bases from J; junction bases left unmatched: 6. The CDR3 DNA reads TGTGCCAGCAGCCGACGGACAGGGATCGGGGAGCTGTTTTTT. This gives the protein CASSRRTGIGELFF.

The V call is TRBV2, the J call TRBJ2-4; possibly TRBD2 for D (7 bases). The CDR3 length is 16 residues. The germline V and J ends were trimmed by 2 bases and 8 bases, with 19 bases remaining between them. Germline V CDR1 and CDR2: SNHLY, FYNNEI. The CDR3 protein is CASSESRGGRWDIQYF. For the CDR3, the DNA is TGTGCCAGCAGTGAATCGAGGGGGGGCCGATGGGACATTCAGTACTTC.

This chain joins TRBV29-1 and TRBJ1-4, with 9 bases matching TRBD1. V lost 0 bases and J lost 8; bases outside the gene matches: 4. The germline gives CDR1 SQVTM, CDR2 ANQGSEA. The CDR3 is 14 amino acids. The CDR3 region is CSVEETGGREKLFF. CDR3 sequence (DNA): TGCAGCGTTGAAGAGACAGGGGGGAGGGAAAAACTGTTTTTT.

The chain links TRBV7-8 to TRBJ2-2, with D tentatively TRBD1 (6 bases). V was shortened by 3 bases and J by 0 bases, with 11 bases between the two germline ends. Germline V gene sequence: CDR1 SGHVS, CDR2 FQNEAQ. This CDR3 region has 16 residues. This CDR3 is CASSFRQAPNTGELFF. The CDR3 nucleotides read TGTGCCAGCAGCTTCCGACAGGCCCCGAACACCGGGGAGCTGTTTTTT.

This clone appeared once. The genes are TRBV10-1 and TRBJ1-1; perhaps TRBD1 as D (5 bases). This CDR3 has 15 residues. CDR1 is WNHNN, CDR2 SYGVQD, per germline (reference sequence). Between the trimmed V and J ends, which lost 5 bases and 1 base, there was a span of 14 bases. The CDR3 spells CASSPFRGTNTEAFF. The CDR3 DNA reads as TGCGCCAGCAGTCCATTTAGGGGAACGAACACTGAAGCTTTCTTT.

The chain recombines TRBV15 with TRBJ1-2, with a weak D call TRBD1 (5 bases). The CDR3 runs to 13 residues. Looked up from germline, CDR1 is LNHNV and CDR2 is YYDKDF (reference sequence). V was clipped by 3 bases and J by 6 bases, with 11 bases between them. The CDR3 DNA follows: TGTGCCACCAGCAGGGGAGGGGCTGATGGCTACACCTTC. Protein sequence: CATSRGGADGYTF.

Of note for this clone: The germline gene is not matched at one end of the junction; a read error may be the cause. The chain links TRBV7-7 to TRBJ2-6; D might be TRBD2 (6 bases). This CDR3 has 18 residues. CDR1 is SSHAT, CDR2 FNYEAQ, per germline (reference sequence). Here the CDR3 reads CASSLTPPGASGANVLTF. In DNA form, the CDR3 reads TGTGCTAGCAGCTTAACGCCCCCGGGAGCCTCTGGGGCCAACGTCCTGACTTTC. The full variable domain, completed using reference TRBV7-7 and TRBJ2-6, is GAGVSQSPRYKVTKRGQDVTLRCDPISSHATLYWYQQALGQGPEFLTYFNYEAQPDKSGLPSDRFSAERPEGSISTLTIQRTEQRDSAMYRCASSLTPPGASGANVLTFGAGSRLTVL.

The CDR3 loop is CASSLGLAGYNEQFF. CDR3 nucleotide sequence: TGTGCCAGCAGCTTGGGCCTAGCGGGGTACAATGAGCAGTTCTTC. The chain uses TRBV5-8 and TRBJ2-1; 9 bases fit TRBD2. The V gene end was trimmed by 0 bases and the J gene end by 4 bases; junction bases not matched to a gene: 2. The CDR3 length is 15 residues. Germline CDR1 SGHTS, CDR2 YDEGEE. Variable domain in full (rest from reference TRBV5-8 and TRBJ2-1): EAGVTQSPTHLIKTRGQQATLRCSPISGHTSVYWYQQALGLGLQFLLWYDEGEERNRGNFPPRFSGRQFPNYSSELNVNALELEDSALYLCASSLGLAGYNEQFFGPGTRLTVL.

This chain links TRBV7-2 with TRBJ2-7; D ambiguous. In germline, CDR1 is SGHTA, CDR2 FQGNSA. V was clipped by 5 bases and J by 3 bases, with 5 bases between them. CDR3 length: 11 residues. Written as DNA, the CDR3 is TGTGCCAGCAGCCTTTTCTACGAGCAGTACTTC. This sequence encodes CASSLFYEQYF.

The chain couples TRBV19 to TRBJ1-1, with no clear D. Germline V gene lookup returns CDR1 LNHDA and CDR2 SQIVND (reference sequence). V lost 9 bases and J 0 bases, leaving 5 bases between the germline ends. CDR3 size: 11 residues. CDR3 loop: CASGMNTEAFF. The CDR3 DNA is TGTGCCAGCGGGATGAACACTGAAGCTTTCTTT. Together with reference TRBV19 and TRBJ1-1, the CDR3 gives the full variable domain: DGGITQSPKYLFRKEGQNVTLSCEQNLNHDAMYWYRQDPGQGLRLIYYSQIVNDFQKGDIAEGYSVSREKKESFPLTVTSAQKNPTAFYLCASGMNTEAFFGQGTRLTVV.

V usage is TRBV7-2 and J usage is TRBJ2-3, with TRBD1 as a possible D gene (6 bases). Trimming took off 2 bases at V and 3 bases at J, with 9 bases between the two ends. This CDR3 is built from 14 residues. The germline V gene has CDR1 SGHTA and CDR2 FQGNSA. In DNA form, the CDR3 reads TGTGCCAGCAGCTTAAACAGGGCGACAGATACGCAGTATTTT. Encoded protein: CASSLNRATDTQYF.

The J gene is TRBJ1-2, the V gene TRBV27; TRBD1 matches 8 bases. The germline CDR1 and CDR2 sequences are MNHEY and SMNVEV (reference sequence). The CDR3 contains 13 residues. V trimming: 4 bases; J trimming: 6 bases; junction bases outside the gene matches: 4. In nucleotides, the CDR3 is TGTGCCAGCAGTTCGGACAGGGTCCATGGCTACACCTTC. It specifies CASSSDRVHGYTF.

The rearrangement uses TRBV19 and TRBJ1-1, with D perhaps TRBD1 (5 bases). Germline V gene lookup returns CDR1 LNHDA and CDR2 SQIVND (reference sequence). Trimming stripped 5 bases from V and 7 bases from J, with 14 bases between. This CDR3 contains 13 residues. The CDR3 DNA reads as TGTGCCAGTAGTTCCCAAGGGGCCTATGAAGCTTTCTTT. Its protein product is CASSSQGAYEAFF.

The J gene is TRBJ2-7, the V gene TRBV7-2; 8 bases agree with TRBD2. Germline V CDR1 and CDR2: SGHTA, FQGNSA. The CDR3 is made up of 15 amino acids. Losses at the gene ends were 3 bases for V and 4 bases for J; bases not matched to a gene: 8. The CDR3 sequence is CASSFGGRTSYEQYF. The DNA for the CDR3 is TGTGCCAGCAGCTTCGGCGGGAGGACCTCTTACGAGCAGTACTTC.

This chain joins TRBV5-1 and TRBJ2-2; 8 bases align to TRBD2. Germline lookup yields CDR1 SGHRS and CDR2 YFSETQ. The CDR3 sequence is 16 residues long. V trimming: 4 bases; J trimming: 6 bases; junction bases outside the gene matches: 11. The CDR3 reads CASSPDKGLVAGELFF. The CDR3 nucleotides read TGCGCCAGCAGCCCAGATAAGGGACTAGTTGCCGGGGAGCTGTTTTTT.

The chain is built from TRBV9 and TRBJ1-1, with D possibly TRBD1 on 6 matching bases. CDR3 length equals 14 residues. The germline gives CDR1 SGDLS, CDR2 YYNGEE. Trimming removed 4 bases from V and 0 bases from J, with 10 bases in between. This CDR3 reads CASSTGHMNTEAFF. As DNA, the CDR3 is TGTGCCAGCAGCACGGGACACATGAACACTGAAGCTTTCTTT.

CDR3 nucleotides: TGTGCCACCAGTGATGGACAGGGTTTGAACTATGGCTACACCTTC. This codes for CATSDGQGLNYGYTF. The chain combines TRBV24-1 with TRBJ1-2; TRBD1 aligns across 8 bases. In germline, CDR1 is KGHDR, CDR2 SFDVKD. With V trimmed by 3 bases and J by 2 bases, 4 bases remained unmatched. CDR3 length: 15 amino acids.

The J gene is TRBJ2-5, the V gene TRBV10-2, with 7 nucleotides matching TRBD1. Germline values: CDR1 WSHSY, CDR2 SAAADI. The CDR3 totals 15 residues. With V trimmed by 6 bases and J by 0 bases, 7 bases remained unmatched. The CDR3 spells CASRAGTANQETQYF. CDR3 sequence (DNA): TGCGCCAGCAGGGCCGGGACAGCAAACCAAGAGACCCAGTACTTC.

This clone appeared once. V is TRBV11-2 and J is TRBJ1-6, with 10 nucleotides matching TRBD1. V gave up 5 bases and J gave up 8 bases; unmatched junction bases: 9. Germline V CDR1 and CDR2: SGHAT, FQNNGV. CDR3 length: 16 residues. This chain's CDR3 is CASSRDRGPRHSPLHF. CDR3 sequence (DNA): TGTGCCAGCAGCCGGGACAGGGGTCCCAGGCATTCACCCCTCCACTTT. Combining the CDR3 with reference TRBV11-2 and TRBJ1-6 gives the whole variable domain EAGVAQSPRYKIIEKRQSVAFWCNPISGHATLYWYQQILGQGPKLLIQFQNNGVVDDSQLPKDRFSAERLKGVDSTLKIQPAKLEDSAVYLCASSRDRGPRHSPLHFGNGTRLTVT.

This chain connects TRBV28 to TRBJ2-3; no firm D call. The CDR3 is 17 residues long. The germline CDR1 and CDR2 sequences are MDHEN and SYDVKM. Trimming took off 5 bases at V and 1 base at J, with 19 bases between the two ends. The CDR3 sequence is CASSPGGATGGTDTQYF. CDR3 in DNA: TGTGCCAGCAGTCCCGGTGGTGCCACCGGAGGCACAGATACGCAGTATTTT. Based on the CDR3 plus reference TRBV28 and TRBJ2-3, the full variable domain is DVKVTQSSRYLVKRTGEKVFLECVQDMDHENMFWYRQDPGLGLRLIYFSYDVKMKEKGDIPEGYSVSREKKERFSLILESASTNQTSMYLCASSPGGATGGTDTQYFGPGTRLTVL.

This sequence joins TRBV18 and TRBJ2-3; D gene uncertain. The V gene lost 3 bases and the J gene lost 6 bases, with 13 bases spanning the gap. The CDR3 contains 14 residues. Germline V gives CDR1 KGHSH, CDR2 LQKENI. The chain's CDR3 is CASSPNRNGDTQYF. CDR3 nucleotides: TGTGCCAGCTCACCGAATCGAAACGGTGATACGCAGTATTTT.

The chain combines TRBV10-3 with TRBJ1-3; D unresolved. The length of the CDR3 is 17 residues. Trimming left V 5 bases short and J 0 bases short, with 17 bases between. CDR1 and CDR2 from the germline V gene are ENHRY and SYGVKD. CDR3 protein: CAISLLPVRSSGNTIYF. The CDR3 DNA follows: TGTGCCATCAGTCTGCTCCCAGTCCGGAGCTCTGGAAACACCATATATTTT.

In this sample, this clone turned up once. V is TRBV5-1 and J is TRBJ1-6, with 9 bases matching TRBD1. Germline CDR1 SGHRS, CDR2 YFSETQ. This CDR3 has 17 residues. Losses at the gene ends were 4 bases for V and 7 bases for J; bases not matched to a gene: 12. For the CDR3, the DNA is TGCGCCAGCAGCCCAGCCCGGGACAGGGTCGACAATTCACCCCTCCACTTT. It specifies CASSPARDRVDNSPLHF. The variable domain in full, completed from reference TRBV5-1 and TRBJ1-6, reads KAGVTQTPRYLIKTRGQQVTLSCSPISGHRSVSWYQQTPGQGLQFLFEYFSETQRNKGNFPGRFSGRQFSNSRSEMNVSTLELGDSALYLCASSPARDRVDNSPLHFGNGTRLTVT.

The V and J genes are TRBV11-2 and TRBJ1-3; no clear D. Germline-derived CDR1 and CDR2 are SGHAT and FQNNGV. The V gene lost 4 bases and the J gene lost 3 bases, with 13 bases spanning the gap. The CDR3 is 15 residues long. CDR3 region: CASSSLLGFGNTIYF. CDR3 nucleotide sequence: TGTGCCAGCAGCTCCTTATTGGGCTTTGGAAACACCATATATTTT. The variable domain in full, with the rest retrieved from reference TRBV11-2 and TRBJ1-3, is EAGVAQSPRYKIIEKRQSVAFWCNPISGHATLYWYQQILGQGPKLLIQFQNNGVVDDSQLPKDRFSAERLKGVDSTLKIQPAKLEDSAVYLCASSSLLGFGNTIYFGEGSWLTVV.